Below, 26 T cell receptor beta chains from the same sample are listed, as sequenced in a study of blood T cells in healthy people across ages. Using a J-beta primer mix together with a sample-barcoded 5' primer, a second PCR was run for roughly 7 to 11 cycles. Via MiXCR, TCRdb re-called the 5' RACE reads, giving one row per CDR3 protein. Seen here are 1.2 million to 1.5 million distinct CDR3 sequences, roughly 59% observed once, and the top ten hold over 5.5%. Sample: blood. The receptors shown here come from a man aged 18-30 years in good health.

The genes are TRBV6-1 and TRBJ1-5, with 9 bases identical to TRBD1. Germline values: CDR1 MNHNS, CDR2 SASEGT. Losses at the gene ends were 5 bases for V and 6 bases for J; bases not matched to a gene: 5. The CDR3 loop spans 14 amino acids. CDR3 sequence reads: CASSTRTGVQPQHF. In nucleotides, the CDR3 is TGTGCCAGCAGTACTCGGACAGGGGTTCAGCCCCAGCATTTT.

The chain links TRBV20-1 to TRBJ2-5, with unresolved D. V gave up 0 bases and J gave up 7 bases, with 15 bases separating them. CDR1 DFQATT and CDR2 SNEGSKA come from the germline V gene (reference sequence). This CDR3 comprises 14 residues. The DNA of the CDR3 is TGCAGTGCTAGAGATCCCGGACGCAGTCCGACCCAGTACTTC. Protein sequence: CSARDPGRSPTQYF.

This clonotype was detected only a few times. V usage is TRBV12-3 or TRBV12-4 and J usage is TRBJ2-1; D is uncertain. V lost 3 bases and J 10 bases, leaving 10 bases between the germline ends. This CDR3 comprises 12 residues. The CDR3 DNA is TGTGCCAGCAGTTTGGGTGCTGGGGAGCAGTTCTTC. This encodes CASSLGAGEQFF.

The rearrangement uses TRBV29-1 and TRBJ2-3, with 7 bases that match TRBD2. The length of the CDR3 is 13 residues. The germline CDR1 and CDR2 sequences are SQVTM and ANQGSEA. Trimming at V came to 4 bases and at J to 3 bases, leaving 4 bases not matched to a gene. CDR3 loop: CSVGTRVTDTQYF. The CDR3 DNA sequence: TGCAGCGTTGGGACTAGAGTGACAGATACGCAGTATTTT.

The V gene is TRBV7-2, the J gene TRBJ2-5; D possibly matches TRBD1 or TRBD2 (6 bases each). Germline values: CDR1 SGHTA, CDR2 FQGNSA. Trimming pared 7 bases from V and 2 bases from J, leaving 26 bases between. The CDR3 runs 18 residues. The chain's CDR3 is CASTKRFFGGADQETQYF. DNA for the CDR3: TGTGCCAGCACCAAGAGGTTCTTCGGGGGCGCGGATCAAGAGACCCAGTACTTC.

This rearrangement joins TRBV20-1 to TRBJ1-5; D possibly corresponds to TRBD1 (5 bases). This CDR3 spans 15 amino acids. From germline, CDR1 is DFQATT and CDR2 SNEGSKA (reference sequence). Trimming pared 3 bases from V and 0 bases from J, leaving 12 bases between. CDR3 in amino acids: CSASGQAYSNQPQHF. The CDR3 DNA reads as TGCAGTGCTAGCGGACAAGCTTATAGCAATCAGCCCCAGCATTTT.

There are a few counts of this clonotype. The CDR3 region is CASSQGTGAPWEQFF. CDR3 nucleotides: TGCGCCAGCAGCCAAGGAACAGGCGCCCCATGGGAGCAGTTCTTC. This chain joins TRBV5-1 and TRBJ2-1; perhaps TRBD1 as D (5 bases). The CDR3 covers 15 residues. Trimming cost V 4 bases and J 10 bases, with 21 bases left between them. CDR1 and CDR2 from the germline V gene are SGHRS and YFSETQ.

This clonotype was observed once. This chain joins TRBV12-3 or TRBV12-4 and TRBJ1-2; no reliable D call. Trimming took off 8 bases at V and 3 bases at J, with 13 bases between the two ends. The CDR3 is 13 residues long. Written as DNA, the CDR3 is TGTGCCAGCTCAGACGGATCCTACTATGGCTACACCTTC. Translated, it gives CASSDGSYYGYTF.

There are a few counts of this clonotype. The chain combines TRBV29-1 with TRBJ2-2; D perhaps matches TRBD1 (7 bases). The V and J ends lost 5 bases and 2 bases respectively, with 15 bases between them. The CDR3 runs 15 residues. Germline loops: CDR1 SQVTM, CDR2 ANQGSEA. The CDR3 DNA reads as TGCAGCGTTATAGGAGGGGGCAGCAACACCGGGGAGCTGTTTTTT. It translates to CSVIGGGSNTGELFF.

This sequence joins TRBV2 and TRBJ2-2, with D unclear. This CDR3 contains 14 residues. V dropped 5 bases and J dropped 6 bases, with 13 bases sitting between them. Germline CDR1 SNHLY, CDR2 FYNNEI. CDR3 bases: TGTGCCAGCAGTCCTTTAGCTGTTCCCGGGGAGCTGTTTTTT. This translates into CASSPLAVPGELFF.

In its sample, this clonotype was seen a few times. The chain couples TRBV9 to TRBJ2-7; TRBD2 agrees at 7 bases. Matching the DNA end better, TRBJ2-5 makes the J call doubtful. Germline V gives CDR1 SGDLS, CDR2 YYNGEE. CDR3 size: 14 residues. DNA of the CDR3: TGTGCCAGCAGCGTAGATCTAGCGGAGGAGACCCAGTACTTC. Translating gives CASSVDLAEETQYF.

The V call is TRBV4-1, the J call TRBJ2-7; weak D call: TRBD1 (5 bases). The V and J ends lost 1 base and 2 bases respectively, with 15 bases between them. Per germline, CDR1 MGHRA and CDR2 YSYEKL. This CDR3 comprises 16 residues. CDR3 nucleotide sequence: TGCGCCAGCAGCCAAGGGTCTAGGGGCCGACCCTACGAGCAGTACTTC. Encoded protein: CASSQGSRGRPYEQYF.

The chain has TRBV14 and TRBJ2-5; 14 bases match TRBD2. Germline V gives CDR1 SGHDN, CDR2 FVKESK. Unmatched junction bases numbered 7, after V lost 5 bases and J lost 11 bases. CDR3 length: 14 amino acids. The CDR3 nucleotides are TGTGCCAGCAGCAGGACTAGCGGGAGGACGGAGCAGTACTTC. It yields the protein CASSRTSGRTEQYF.

The rearrangement links TRBV28 to TRBJ1-2; 9 bases match TRBD1. This CDR3 is built from 16 residues. With V trimmed by 10 bases and J by 4 bases, 16 bases remained unmatched. Germline V gene sequence: CDR1 MDHEN, CDR2 SYDVKM. CDR3: CATTPNTGGASYGYTF. CDR3 bases: TGTGCCACTACCCCTAATACAGGGGGCGCTTCCTATGGCTACACCTTC.

This chain joins TRBV7-2 and TRBJ1-5; the D is unclear. The germline V gene has CDR1 SGHTA and CDR2 FQGNSA. V lost 4 bases and J lost 7, with 14 bases in between. This CDR3 is 14 amino acids long. The CDR3 nucleotides are TGTGCCAGCAGCTCCTCGGTGGGCGAACAGCCCCAGCATTTT. As protein: CASSSSVGEQPQHF.

The CDR3: CSVGLAGFSYEQYF. The CDR3 nucleotides are TGCAGCGTTGGCCTAGCGGGATTTTCCTACGAGCAGTACTTC. The rearrangement uses TRBV29-1 and TRBJ2-7, with TRBD2 matching 9 bases. The CDR3 length is 14 residues. Germline V gives CDR1 SQVTM, CDR2 ANQGSEA. With 4 bases clipped from V and 1 base from J, the junction kept 5 bases outside the gene matches.

With regard to this clonotype: One end of the junction fails to match germline, which may point to a read error. The chain couples TRBV29-1 to TRBJ2-5; D tentatively fits TRBD1 or TRBD2 (6 bases each). CDR1 is SQVTM and CDR2 is ANQGSEA in the germline V gene. This CDR3 contains 15 residues. This CDR3 reads CSVEERRGVKETQYF. The CDR3 coding sequence is TGTAGCGTTGAAGAGCGAAGGGGGGTCAAAGAGACCCAGTACTTC.

This clonotype was recorded a few times. This sequence joins TRBV6-2 or TRBV6-3 and TRBJ2-1, with D tentatively TRBD1 (6 bases). V lost 4 bases, J lost 3 bases, and 16 bases lay in between. Germline CDR1 MNHEY, CDR2 SVGEGT. This CDR3 spans 16 amino acids. CDR3 coding DNA: TGTGCCAGCAGTTGGGACACCAGGACATTCTACAATGAGCAGTTCTTC. Translating gives CASSWDTRTFYNEQFF.

This sequence joins TRBV20-1 and TRBJ1-4; the match to TRBD1 covers 8 bases. Germline V CDR1 and CDR2: DFQATT, SNEGSKA (reference sequence). V trimming: 1 base; J trimming: 8 bases; junction bases outside the gene matches: 3. This CDR3 has 13 amino acids. The CDR3 spells CSARAGGDEKLFF. The CDR3 region has the DNA TGCAGTGCTAGAGCAGGGGGCGACGAAAAACTGTTTTTT.

This chain links TRBV4-1 with TRBJ2-6; the D is unclear. The germline V gene encodes CDR1 MGHRA and CDR2 YSYEKL. V was pared by 2 bases and J by 0 bases, with 5 bases between. The CDR3 loop spans 15 amino acids. The DNA of the CDR3 is TGCGCCAGCAGCCAACAGCACTCTGGGGCCAACGTCCTGACTTTC. Translating it yields CASSQQHSGANVLTF.

The V and J genes are TRBV6-4 and TRBJ2-2; tentative D call: TRBD2 (5 bases). Per germline, CDR1 MRHNA and CDR2 SNTAGT. The length of the CDR3 is 15 residues. The V end lost 5 bases, the J end lost 4 bases, and 14 bases lay between the germline ends. The CDR3 sequence: CASSSDGGTTGELFF. DNA for the CDR3: TGTGCCAGCAGTTCGGACGGAGGAACCACCGGGGAGCTGTTTTTT.

This clonotype showed up just once. The chain combines TRBV6-6 with TRBJ1-2, with a possible D match to TRBD1 (6 bases). The V gene's germline CDR1 is MNHNY and CDR2 SVGAGI (reference sequence). The V end lost 6 bases, the J end lost 7 bases, and 9 bases lay between the germline ends. The CDR3 spans 11 residues. The CDR3 spells CASSGQFGYTF. The CDR3 DNA is TGTGCCAGCAGCGGACAGTTTGGCTACACCTTC.

V is TRBV12-3 or TRBV12-4 and J is TRBJ2-5, with 9 bases identical to TRBD2. The CDR3 runs 15 residues. V shed 5 bases, J shed 6 bases, and the junction held 10 bases outside the gene matches. The CDR3 reads CASSDSGGHGKTQYF. The CDR3 DNA is TGTGCCAGCAGTGATAGCGGGGGTCATGGGAAGACCCAGTACTTC.

This chain uses TRBV29-1 with TRBJ2-1; D is ambiguous. This CDR3 contains 13 residues. Trimming removed 7 bases from V and 3 bases from J, with 13 bases in between. Germline lookup yields CDR1 SQVTM and CDR2 ANQGSEA. CDR3 loop: CSASLINYNEQFF. In nucleotides, the CDR3 is TGCAGCGCCAGCCTAATTAACTACAATGAGCAGTTCTTC.

The sample holds a few counts of this clonotype. V gene TRBV28 combines with J gene TRBJ2-1; D remains ambiguous. Trimming took 3 bases from V and 8 from J, leaving 5 bases between them. Germline CDR1 reads MDHEN; CDR2 reads SYDVKM. This CDR3 is 11 amino acids long. CDR3: CASSFYHEQFF. The CDR3, as DNA: TGTGCCAGCAGTTTCTATCATGAGCAGTTCTTC.

Concerning this clonotype: A read error may be the cause here, since a much bigger clone is one base away. Because the CDR3 is missing its conserved closing phenylalanine or tryptophan, this is likely a read error. The CDR3 DNA is TGCGCCAGCAGCCAGGGACGGTATAATTCACCCCTCCACTCT. Protein product: CASSQGRYNSPLHS. The gene calls are TRBV4-3 and TRBJ1-6, with D possibly matching TRBD1 (5 bases). The V gene's germline CDR1 is LGHNA and CDR2 YSLEER. The CDR3 contains 14 residues. V lost 3 bases, J lost 4 bases, and 7 bases lay in between.